This TCR beta chain is from a study of cytomegalovirus exposure and HLA in healthy donors. PCR involved 60 Vbeta and 13 Jbeta primers. Profiled with immunoSEQ multiplex PCR; TCRdb holds only in-frame clones, not every one. The top ten clones hold around 1.7% of a sample with some 60,000 clones, about 80% of them seen once. General study results and limits: A later analysis reported that several of the most significant clusters appeared to be linked to common viral pathogens, among them Epstein-Barr virus. V- and J-gene trimming of TCR beta was linked (in a later analysis) to a missense DCLRE1C variant.

Turning to this clone: What it recognizes is unknown.

This TCR was sampled from a man aged 40-49 years in good health and CMV-seronegative. The sequencing sample was made of PBMCs.

The CDR3 coding sequence is TGTGCCAGCAGCTTAGGGTCAGGGGGCACCTATGGCTACACCTTC. This codes for CASSLGSGGTYGYTF. The rearrangement links TRBV11-2 to TRBJ1-2; the match to TRBD1 covers 8 bases. CDR3 length: 15 residues. V lost 1 base, J lost 4 bases, and 5 bases stayed unmatched. In germline, CDR1 is SGHAT, CDR2 FQNNGV. Combining the CDR3 with reference TRBV11-2 and TRBJ1-2 gives the whole variable domain EAGVAQSPRYKIIEKRQSVAFWCNPISGHATLYWYQQILGQGPKLLIQFQNNGVVDDSQLPKDRFSAERLKGVDSTLKIQPAKLEDSAVYLCASSLGSGGTYGYTFGSGTRLTVV.